What follows describes a single TCR beta chain. These data belong to a study of blood T cell repertoires in COVID-19. The overall study: Samples taken during acute and convalescent COVID-19 were collected in the United States, Italy and Spain. Sample material is recorded as cDNA or gDNA derived from T cells, B-cell-depleted T cells, or PBMCs.

In the study's own analysis: Amplification with reference gene primers provided the estimates of nucleated cell counts. The protocol was immunoSEQ multiplex PCR, while the TCRdb copy is restricted to in-frame clones and leaves out a portion. Clonal size and the V and J genes are those of that table, whereas D and trimming came from the DNA. The table lists about 200,000 clones, about 90% of them singletons. The CDR3 is 14 amino acids. The V end lost 0 bases, the J end lost 5 bases, and 10 bases lay between the germline ends. The V gene's germline CDR1 is MNHEY and CDR2 SVGEGT. Sequenced: peripheral blood. The V call is TRBV6-2 or TRBV6-3, the J call TRBJ1-2; D is possibly TRBD1 (6 bases). This sequence originates from a woman aged 45-65 years with acute or convalescent COVID-19. In nucleotides, the CDR3 is TGTGCCAGCAGTTACTCCGGGACACCTTATGGCTACACCTTC. Protein: CASSYSGTPYGYTF.